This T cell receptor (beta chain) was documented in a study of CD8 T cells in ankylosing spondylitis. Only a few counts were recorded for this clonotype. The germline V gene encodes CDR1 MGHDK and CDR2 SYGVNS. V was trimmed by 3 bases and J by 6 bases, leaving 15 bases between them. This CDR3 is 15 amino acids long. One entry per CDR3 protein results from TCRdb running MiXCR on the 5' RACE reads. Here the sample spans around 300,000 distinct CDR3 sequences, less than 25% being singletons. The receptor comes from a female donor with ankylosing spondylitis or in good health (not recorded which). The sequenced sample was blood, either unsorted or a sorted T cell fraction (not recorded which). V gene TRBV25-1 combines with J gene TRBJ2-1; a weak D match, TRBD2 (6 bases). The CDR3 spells CASSDSGVIGNEQFF. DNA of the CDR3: TGTGCCAGCAGTGACTCGGGAGTTATTGGCAATGAGCAGTTCTTC.